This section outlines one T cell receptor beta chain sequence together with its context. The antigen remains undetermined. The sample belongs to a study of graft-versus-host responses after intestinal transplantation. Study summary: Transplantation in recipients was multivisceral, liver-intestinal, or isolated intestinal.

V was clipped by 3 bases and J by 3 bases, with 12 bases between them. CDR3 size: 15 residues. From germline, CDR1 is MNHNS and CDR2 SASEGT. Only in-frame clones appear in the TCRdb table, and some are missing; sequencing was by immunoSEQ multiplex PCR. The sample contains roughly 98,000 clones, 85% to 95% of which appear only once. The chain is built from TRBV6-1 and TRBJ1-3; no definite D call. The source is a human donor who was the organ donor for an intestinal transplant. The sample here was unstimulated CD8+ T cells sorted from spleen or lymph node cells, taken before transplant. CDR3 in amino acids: CASSESGFFGNTIYF. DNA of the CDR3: TGTGCCAGCAGTGAGAGCGGCTTCTTTGGAAACACCATATATTTT.